The clone carrying this T cell receptor beta chain appeared a single time. As yet, its antigen is unknown. Naive CD8 cells lacked CD45RO and underwent positive selection for CCR7, leaving out terminally differentiated effector memory CD45RA+ cells. The sample comes from a study of shared clonotypes between healthy human individuals. Overall study results and limits: Researchers sampled only blood; tissue repertoires likely differ. Generation probabilities were higher for clonotypes shared across all four sorted-subset donors than for unshared ones.

Source study methods: Without quality scores, immunoSEQ junctional reads could not be filtered like full-length reads. TCRdb keeps only in-frame clones here, not all; method: immunoSEQ multiplex PCR. The V and J calls and clone size were taken over from that table, and D and trimming were inferred from the DNA. There are nearly 600,000 clones in the sample; 95% occur only once, and about 0.11% lies in the top ten. Germline V gives CDR1 SGHVS, CDR2 FQNEAQ. The CDR3 is 14 residues long. V was pared by 4 bases and J by 2 bases, with 11 bases between. The rearrangement joins TRBV7-8 to TRBJ1-2; D unclear. Sequencing was done on a sample of naive CD8+ T cells sorted from blood. The clonotype comes from a woman in her twenties or thirties in good health. CDR3 amino acids: CASSYQPQNYGYTF. In DNA, the CDR3 is TGTGCCAGCAGCTACCAACCCCAAAACTATGGCTACACCTTC.